The clone carrying this T cell receptor (beta chain) was found once. Its matching antigen is unknown. Terminally differentiated effector memory CD45RA+ cells were excluded by CCR7 positive selection of CD45RO-negative cells. Donors were healthy HIV-negative adults without recently reported acute infections or vaccinations. These data come from a study of shared clonotypes between healthy human individuals. Study at large: Each donor contributed plates that comprised three CD4 naive, three CD4 memory, two CD8 naive and one CD8 memory. General observations from the study: The genetic and exposure-history diversity represented was limited by few donors.

On sorted subsets, replicate PCRs used about 200 ng DNA, or tens of thousands of T cell genomes. Assay used: immunoSEQ multiplex PCR; TCRdb lists only in-frame clones, some missing. The sample records about 590,000 clones, about 95% being singletons. There are 14 residues in the CDR3. The ends lost 6 bases at V and 5 bases at J; junction bases unmatched: 8. Germline V lookup: CDR1 LNHDA, CDR2 SQIVND (reference sequence). The receptor was isolated from a woman aged 25-40 years in good health. The sample comprised naive CD8+ T cells sorted from blood. V is TRBV19 and J is TRBJ2-7; 9 bases fit TRBD1. The CDR3: CASSRDRDIHEQYF. The CDR3 nucleotides are TGTGCCAGTAGCCGGGACAGGGATATCCACGAGCAGTACTTC.